This T cell receptor beta chain is drawn from a study of T cell repertoires in aging, cancer and after chemotherapy. Whole-study context: Donor ages fell into six groups from 30 or younger up to 70 or older. General observations from the study: The repertoire data cannot show anything about immunological memory following chemotherapy.

The junction had 11 bases not matched to a gene; V was cut back by 5 bases and J by 7 bases. The CDR3 consists of 15 residues. Germline CDR1 reads SGHTA; CDR2 reads FQGNSA. This clonotype was counted only a few times. Its specificity is not known. Rearranged V-D-J TRB sequences were amplified with a mixed TRB-A/B primer pool. In TCRdb, the multiplex PCR reads were re-called with MiXCR into one record per CDR3 protein. This table holds thousands of distinct CDR3 sequences, roughly 25% found once. Peripheral blood genomic DNA, not sorted cells or RNA, was the template. This sequence was found in a human donor with a blood cancer. This chain uses TRBV7-2 with TRBJ2-3; 8 nucleotides match TRBD2. The sequencing sample was made of blood. CDR3 sequence reads: CASSPFSGGPNTQYF. CDR3 in DNA: TGTGCCAGCAGCCCCTTTTCGGGGGGGCCGAATACGCAGTATTTT.